This is a list of T cell receptor beta chains from one sample in a study of cytomegalovirus exposure and HLA in healthy donors. Here immunoSEQ multiplex PCR was the method, and the copy in TCRdb shows in-frame clones only, minus some. The sample has tens of thousands of clones, less than 80% seen once. The sample consisted of PBMCs. These receptors originate from a man aged 25-45 years in good health and CMV-seronegative. The CDR3 runs from the conserved cysteine through the conserved F or W. D genes are given only for firm matches. Clone size is given for some rows only: seen once, a few or many times, or a class if the clone is expanded.

TRBJ1-4	TRBV7-9	-	-	TGTGCCAGCAGCAACAGGGCTTTGGATGGAAAACTGTTTTTT	CASSNRALDGKLFF
TRBJ2-7	TRBV2	TRBD2	-	TGTGCCAGCCTGACTAGCGGGGGGGCCTACGAGCAGTACTTC	CASLTSGGAYEQYF
TRBJ2-1	TRBV25-1	TRBD2	-	TGTGCCAGCAGTGGGTTAGCGGGAGCCACTTCCTTCAATGAGCAGTTCTTC	CASSGLAGATSFNEQFF
TRBJ2-7	TRBV27	TRBD1	-	TGTGCCGGCGGGGACAGGGTCTACGAGCAGTACTTC	CAGGDRVYEQYF
TRBJ2-2	TRBV19	-	-	TGTGCCAGTAAACAGACAGGCGCGAACACCGGGGAGCTGTTTTTT	CASKQTGANTGELFF
TRBJ2-7	TRBV10-3	-	-	TGTGCCATCTCGTCCTACGAGCAGTACTTC	CAISSYEQYF
TRBJ2-2	TRBV19	TRBD2	-	TGTGCCAGTAGTACTACGGGACTAGCGGGAGTGGCCGGGGAGCTGTTTTTT	CASSTTGLAGVAGELFF
TRBJ2-2	TRBV4-3	-	-	TGCGCCAGCAGCCAAGAAGGACAGAAGAACACCGGGGAGCTGTTTTTT	CASSQEGQKNTGELFF
TRBJ1-5	TRBV30	TRBD1	-	TGTGCCTGGTCGGGACAGAGCAATCAGCCCCAGCATTTT	CAWSGQSNQPQHF
TRBJ2-3	TRBV28	TRBD1	-	TGTGCCAGCAGTAAGGGACAGGGGGGTACGCAGTATTTT	CASSKGQGGTQYF
TRBJ1-1	TRBV15	-	-	TGTGCCACCAGCAGGGGGCGCGTATCTGAAGCTTTCTTT	CATSRGRVSEAFF
TRBJ2-7	TRBV2	TRBD2	-	TGTGCCAGCGCCCCCGGGAGGCTGGAGGAGCAGTACTTC	CASAPGRLEEQYF
TRBJ2-1	TRBV29-1	-	-	TGCAGCGTCCCAAGGGGGAGCTCCTACAATGAGCAGTTCTTC	CSVPRGSSYNEQFF
TRBJ1-3	TRBV21-1	-	few	TGTGCCAGCATTCCGAGGTGGCCCTCTGGAAACACCATATATTTT	CASIPRWPSGNTIYF
TRBJ2-7	TRBV4-3	-	-	TGCGCCAGCAGCCAAGGGCGGACAGATCCCAACTACGAGCAGTACTTC	CASSQGRTDPNYEQYF
TRBJ2-7	TRBV2	-	-	TGTGCCAGCAGGGGGGCTTCCTACGAGCAGTACTTC	CASRGASYEQYF
TRBJ1-4	TRBV2	-	-	TGTGCCAGCAGTGAAAACGGGTATATTGCAACTAATGAAAAACTGTTTTTT	CASSENGYIATNEKLFF
TRBJ2-1	TRBV5-1	TRBD1	-	TGCGCCAGCAGCTTTCAACAGGGGGCGGATGATGAGCAGTTCTTC	CASSFQQGADDEQFF
TRBJ2-7	TRBV5-4	-	once	TGTGCCAGCAGCCCCTGGGCGTCTTACGAGCAGTACTTC	CASSPWASYEQYF
TRBJ2-5	TRBV5-1	TRBD1	-	TGCGCCAGCAGCCAAACGACAGGGAAAGAGACCCAGTACTTC	CASSQTTGKETQYF
TRBJ1-3	TRBV29-1	-	-	TGCAGCGTCGCCAGTCTCTCTGGAAACACCATATATTTT	CSVASLSGNTIYF
TRBJ1-2	TRBV7-2	TRBD1	-	TGTGCCAGCAGGTCCGGACAGGGCTACTATGGCTACACCTTC	CASRSGQGYYGYTF
TRBJ1-1	TRBV9	TRBD1	-	TGTGCCAGCAGCGTAGTTGTCGGACAGGGAGGGACTGAAGCTTTCTTT	CASSVVVGQGGTEAFF
TRBJ2-2	TRBV14	-	-	TGTGCCAGCAGCCAAGGGGGAGTCGGGGAGCTGTTTTTT	CASSQGGVGELFF
TRBJ2-2	TRBV28	-	-	TGTGCCAGCAGTTTACCTAGCCCGGACACCGGGGAGCTGTTTTTT	CASSLPSPDTGELFF
TRBJ2-2	TRBV4-3	-	-	TGCGCCAGCAGCCAAATGGCTAGCGTCAGCGGAGGGGAGCTGTTTTTT	CASSQMASVSGGELFF
TRBJ2-1	TRBV6-6	TRBD1	-	TGTGCCAGCAGTTTGTTACAGGGGGCGAAATTCAATGAGCAGTTCTTC	CASSLLQGAKFNEQFF
TRBJ2-5	TRBV7-9	TRBD2	-	TGTGCCAGCAGTTTGGGGGGGTGGGACCAAGAGACCCAGTACTTC	CASSLGGWDQETQYF
TRBJ1-2	TRBV19	TRBD1	-	TGTGCCAGTAGCCCTGAGGACAGGGGTTTCTATGGCTACACCTTC	CASSPEDRGFYGYTF
TRBJ2-5	TRBV19	TRBD1	-	TGTGCCAGTAGACCCCGGGGACAGGACTCTGGGACCCAGTACTTC	CASRPRGQDSGTQYF
TRBJ1-6	TRBV19	TRBD1	-	TGTGCCAGTAGTGAAACCGGGACAGGGCGTAATTCACCCCTCCACTTT	CASSETGTGRNSPLHF
TRBJ2-7	TRBV6-1	TRBD2	-	TGTGCCAGCAGATTTAGCGGGGGTTACGAGCAGTACTTC	CASRFSGGYEQYF
TRBJ2-6	TRBV5-1	-	-	TGCGCCAGCAGTCCTACAGTGGCTGGGGCCAACGTCCTGACTTTC	CASSPTVAGANVLTF
TRBJ2-2	TRBV9	-	once	TGTGCCAGCAGCGCACCTTCCGGCGGGGAGCTGTTTTTT	CASSAPSGGELFF
TRBJ1-5	TRBV4-1	-	once	TGCGCCAGCAGCCAAGATTTGTCAGGGATGGGCAATCAGCCCCAGCATTTT	CASSQDLSGMGNQPQHF
TRBJ1-4	TRBV19	-	-	TGTGCCAGTAGTATCCGGGCAGGGAAGGAAAAACTGTTTTTT	CASSIRAGKEKLFF
TRBJ1-1	TRBV25-1	-	few	TGTGCCAGTTCCTCCCCGTTGAACACTGAAGCTTTCTTT	CASSSPLNTEAFF
TRBJ1-4	TRBV7-2	TRBD1	-	TGTGCCAGCAGCTTAGCGCGGACAGGCGGCGAAAAACTGTTTTTT	CASSLARTGGEKLFF
TRBJ2-7	TRBV4-2	-	few	TGTGCCAGCAGCCAAGATTTGGGGGGAGCCTACGAGCAGTACTTC	CASSQDLGGAYEQYF
TRBJ2-1	TRBV27	-	-	TGTGCCAGCAGTCCCGGGACTGGCAATGAGCAGTTCTTC	CASSPGTGNEQFF
TRBJ2-7	TRBV28	TRBD2	-	TGTGCCAGCAGTTCCCCGGGACTAGCGAGTTACGAGCAGTACTTC	CASSSPGLASYEQYF
TRBJ1-6	TRBV5-6	TRBD1	-	TGTGCCAGCAGCTTGAGAACAGGGGGCTCACCCCTCCACTTT	CASSLRTGGSPLHF
TRBJ1-5	TRBV7-6	TRBD1	-	TGTGCCAGCAGCTTAGAGGACAGGGGTGGACAGCCCCAGCATTTT	CASSLEDRGGQPQHF
TRBJ2-7	TRBV5-4	-	-	TGTGCCAGCAGCTTGGGGTCGAGTCAGGCAAGGTACTTC	CASSLGSSQARYF
TRBJ2-2	TRBV4-3	-	-	TGCGCCAGCAGCCAAGCGGTTTCAGGGGCCGGGGAGCTGTTTTTT	CASSQAVSGAGELFF
TRBJ1-2	TRBV29-1	TRBD1	-	TGCAGCGTTGTGGGACAGGGGCCCCAGTTCTACACCTTC	CSVVGQGPQFYTF
TRBJ2-3	TRBV7-2	TRBD2	-	TGTGCCAGCAGCCTAATGGGACTAGCGGGAGATACGCAGTATTTT	CASSLMGLAGDTQYF
TRBJ1-4	TRBV6-6	-	-	TGTGCCAGCAGTCCATATAGTGATGCAACTAATGAAAAACTGTTTTTT	CASSPYSDATNEKLFF
TRBJ2-4	TRBV12-5	TRBD2	-	TGTGCTAGTGCCGGGAGCGGGGGGCGAAACATTCAGTACTTC	CASAGSGGRNIQYF
TRBJ2-5	TRBV9	-	-	TGTGCCAGCAGCGTAAGTCCAGTTCAAGAGACCCAGTACTTC	CASSVSPVQETQYF